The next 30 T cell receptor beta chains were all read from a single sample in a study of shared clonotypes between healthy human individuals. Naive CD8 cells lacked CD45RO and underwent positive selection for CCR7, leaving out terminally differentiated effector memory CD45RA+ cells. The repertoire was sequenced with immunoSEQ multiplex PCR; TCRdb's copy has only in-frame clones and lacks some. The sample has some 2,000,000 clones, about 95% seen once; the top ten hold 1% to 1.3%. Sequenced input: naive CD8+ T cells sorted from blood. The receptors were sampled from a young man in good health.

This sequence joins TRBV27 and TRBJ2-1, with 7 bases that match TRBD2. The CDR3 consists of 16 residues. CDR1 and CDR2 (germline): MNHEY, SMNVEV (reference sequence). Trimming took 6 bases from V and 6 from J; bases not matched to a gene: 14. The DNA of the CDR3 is TGTGCCAGCAGCCCCTCCAGCGGGGAAGTCGGCAATGAGCAGTTCTTC. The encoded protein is CASSPSSGEVGNEQFF.

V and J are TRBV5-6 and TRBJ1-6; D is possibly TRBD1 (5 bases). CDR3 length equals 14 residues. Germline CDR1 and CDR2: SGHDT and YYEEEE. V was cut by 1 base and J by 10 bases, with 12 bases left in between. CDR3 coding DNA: TGTGCCAGCAGCTTGTGGGGGGACTCGTCACCCCTCCACTTT. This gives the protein CASSLWGDSSPLHF.

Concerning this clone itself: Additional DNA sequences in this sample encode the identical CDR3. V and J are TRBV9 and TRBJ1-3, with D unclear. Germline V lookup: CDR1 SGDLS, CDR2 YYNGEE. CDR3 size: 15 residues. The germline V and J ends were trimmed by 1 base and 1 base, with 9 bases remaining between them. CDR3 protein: CASSVSGVSGNTIYF. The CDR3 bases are TGTGCCAGCAGCGTATCAGGAGTTTCTGGAAACACCATATATTTT. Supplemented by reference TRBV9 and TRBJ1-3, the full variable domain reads DSGVTQTPKHLITATGQRVTLRCSPRSGDLSVYWYQQSLDQGLQFLIQYYNGEERAKGNILERFSAQQFPDLHSELNLSSLELGDSALYFCASSVSGVSGNTIYFGEGSWLTVV.

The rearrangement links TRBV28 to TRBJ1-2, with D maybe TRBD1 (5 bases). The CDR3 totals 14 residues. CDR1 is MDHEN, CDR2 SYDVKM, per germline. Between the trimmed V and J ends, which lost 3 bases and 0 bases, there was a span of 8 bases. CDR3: CASSFRGTNYGYTF. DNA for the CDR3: TGTGCCAGCAGTTTTAGGGGAACTAACTATGGCTACACCTTC.

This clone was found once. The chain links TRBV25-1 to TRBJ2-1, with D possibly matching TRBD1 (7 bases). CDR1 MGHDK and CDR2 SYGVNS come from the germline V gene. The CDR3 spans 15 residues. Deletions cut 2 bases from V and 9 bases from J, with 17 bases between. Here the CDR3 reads CASSEELNRGGEQFF. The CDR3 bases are TGTGCCAGCAGTGAAGAATTGAACAGGGGAGGTGAGCAGTTCTTC.

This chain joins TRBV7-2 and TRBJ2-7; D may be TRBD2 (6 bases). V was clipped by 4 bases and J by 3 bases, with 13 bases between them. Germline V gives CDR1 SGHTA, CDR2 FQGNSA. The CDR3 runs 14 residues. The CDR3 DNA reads TGTGCCAGCAGCTCATACGGGACTGGCTACGAGCAGTACTTC. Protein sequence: CASSSYGTGYEQYF.

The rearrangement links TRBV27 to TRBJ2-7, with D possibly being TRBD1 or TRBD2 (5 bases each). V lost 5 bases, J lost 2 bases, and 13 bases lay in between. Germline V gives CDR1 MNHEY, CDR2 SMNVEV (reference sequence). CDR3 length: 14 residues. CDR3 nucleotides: TGTGCCAGCAGTCCCCGGGACGCCGCCTACGAGCAGTACTTC. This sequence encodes CASSPRDAAYEQYF.

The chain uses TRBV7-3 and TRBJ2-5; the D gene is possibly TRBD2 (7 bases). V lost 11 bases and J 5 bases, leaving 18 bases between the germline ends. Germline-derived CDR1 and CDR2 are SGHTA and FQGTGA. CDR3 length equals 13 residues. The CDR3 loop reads CAPEGGGRETQYF. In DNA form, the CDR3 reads TGTGCCCCCGAGGGGGGGGGTCGGGAGACCCAGTACTTC.

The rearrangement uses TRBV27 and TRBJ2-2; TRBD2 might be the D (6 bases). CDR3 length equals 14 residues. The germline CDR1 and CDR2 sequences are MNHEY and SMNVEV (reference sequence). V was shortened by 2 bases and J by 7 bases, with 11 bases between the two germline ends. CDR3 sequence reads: CASSLRGGHGELFF. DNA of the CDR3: TGTGCCAGCAGTTTACGGGGAGGTCACGGGGAGCTGTTTTTT.

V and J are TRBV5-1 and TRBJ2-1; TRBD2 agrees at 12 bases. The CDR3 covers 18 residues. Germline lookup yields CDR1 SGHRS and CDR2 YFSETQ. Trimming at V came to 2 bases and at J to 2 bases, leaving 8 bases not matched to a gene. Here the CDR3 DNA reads TGCGCCAGCAGCTTTCCGACTAGCGGGAGCGCCACCTACAATGAGCAGTTCTTC. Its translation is CASSFPTSGSATYNEQFF.

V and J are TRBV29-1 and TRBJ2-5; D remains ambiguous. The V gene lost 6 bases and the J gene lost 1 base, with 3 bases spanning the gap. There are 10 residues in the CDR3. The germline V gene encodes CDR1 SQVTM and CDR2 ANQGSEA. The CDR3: CSVIQETQYF. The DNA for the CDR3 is TGCAGCGTCATCCAAGAGACCCAGTACTTC.

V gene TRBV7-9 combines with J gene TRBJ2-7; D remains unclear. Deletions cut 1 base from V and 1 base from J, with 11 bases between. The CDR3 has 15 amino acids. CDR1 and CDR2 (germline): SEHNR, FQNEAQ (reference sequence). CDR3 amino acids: CASSLESADSYEQYF. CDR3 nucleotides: TGTGCCAGCAGCTTAGAATCGGCCGATTCCTACGAGCAGTACTTC.

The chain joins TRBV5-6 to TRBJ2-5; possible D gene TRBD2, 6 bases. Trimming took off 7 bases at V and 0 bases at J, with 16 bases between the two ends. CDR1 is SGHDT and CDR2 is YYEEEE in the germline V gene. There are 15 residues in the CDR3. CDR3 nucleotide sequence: TGTGCCAGCGGTGAGGGACTGGGAGACCAAGAGACCCAGTACTTC. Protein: CASGEGLGDQETQYF.

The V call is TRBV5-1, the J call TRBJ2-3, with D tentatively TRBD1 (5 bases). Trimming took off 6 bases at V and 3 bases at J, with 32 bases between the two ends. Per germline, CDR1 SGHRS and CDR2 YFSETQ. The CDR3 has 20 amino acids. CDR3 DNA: TGCGCCAGCACCGCAACTAATTACTTGACATTTCGACAGAGTACAGATACGCAGTATTTT. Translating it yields CASTATNYLTFRQSTDTQYF.

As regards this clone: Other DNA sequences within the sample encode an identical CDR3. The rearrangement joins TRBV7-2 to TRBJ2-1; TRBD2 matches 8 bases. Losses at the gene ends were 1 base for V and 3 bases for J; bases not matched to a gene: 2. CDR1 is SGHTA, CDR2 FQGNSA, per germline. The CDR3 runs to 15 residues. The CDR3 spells CASSLEAGGYNEQFF. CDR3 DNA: TGTGCCAGCAGCTTAGAGGCGGGGGGCTACAATGAGCAGTTCTTC.

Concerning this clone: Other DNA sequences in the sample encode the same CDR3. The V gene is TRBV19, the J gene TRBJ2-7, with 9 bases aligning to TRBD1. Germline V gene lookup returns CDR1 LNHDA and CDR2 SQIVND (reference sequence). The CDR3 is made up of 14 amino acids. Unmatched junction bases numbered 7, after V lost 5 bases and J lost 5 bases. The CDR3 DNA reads TGTGCCAGTAGTCTGGGACAGGGTTTGGACGAGCAGTACTTC. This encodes CASSLGQGLDEQYF.

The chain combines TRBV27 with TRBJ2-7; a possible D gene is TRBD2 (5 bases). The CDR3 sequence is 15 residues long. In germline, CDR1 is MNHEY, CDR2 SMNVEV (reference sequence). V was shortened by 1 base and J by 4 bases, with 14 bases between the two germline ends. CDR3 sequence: CASSLFAGSGYEQYF. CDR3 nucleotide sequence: TGTGCCAGCAGTTTATTCGCGGGTTCGGGGTACGAGCAGTACTTC.

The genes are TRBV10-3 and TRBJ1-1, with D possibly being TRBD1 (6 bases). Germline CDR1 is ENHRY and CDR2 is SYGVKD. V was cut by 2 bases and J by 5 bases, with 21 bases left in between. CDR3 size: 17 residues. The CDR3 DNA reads TGTGCCATCAGTGAGGGTCAGGGGCTCGTTAGGGATACTGAAGCTTTCTTT. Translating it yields CAISEGQGLVRDTEAFF.

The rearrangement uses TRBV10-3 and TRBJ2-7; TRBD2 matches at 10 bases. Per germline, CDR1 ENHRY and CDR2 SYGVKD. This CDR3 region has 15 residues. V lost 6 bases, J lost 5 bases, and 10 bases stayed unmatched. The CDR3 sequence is CAIRLAGELSDEQYF. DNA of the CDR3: TGTGCCATCAGGCTAGCGGGAGAATTGAGCGACGAGCAGTACTTC.

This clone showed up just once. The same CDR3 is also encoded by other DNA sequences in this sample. Written as DNA, the CDR3 is TGTGCCAGCAGCTCCATCTCTTACGAGCAGTACTTC. Translation gives CASSSISYEQYF. The chain has TRBV7-9 and TRBJ2-7; D is uncertain. CDR1 SEHNR and CDR2 FQNEAQ come from the germline V gene (reference sequence). The V and J ends lost 4 bases and 4 bases respectively, with 8 bases between them. CDR3 size: 12 residues.

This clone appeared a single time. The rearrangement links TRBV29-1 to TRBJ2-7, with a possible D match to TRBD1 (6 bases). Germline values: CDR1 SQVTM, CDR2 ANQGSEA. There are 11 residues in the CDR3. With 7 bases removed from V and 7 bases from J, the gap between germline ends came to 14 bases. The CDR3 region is CSARDTLEQYF. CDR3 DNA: TGCAGCGCCCGGGACACCCTGGAGCAGTACTTC.

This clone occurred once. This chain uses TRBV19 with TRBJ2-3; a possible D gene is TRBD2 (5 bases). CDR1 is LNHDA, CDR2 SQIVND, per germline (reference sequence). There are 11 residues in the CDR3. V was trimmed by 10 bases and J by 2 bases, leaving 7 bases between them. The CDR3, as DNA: TGTGCCACGGGGAACACAGATACGCAGTATTTT. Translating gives CATGNTDTQYF.

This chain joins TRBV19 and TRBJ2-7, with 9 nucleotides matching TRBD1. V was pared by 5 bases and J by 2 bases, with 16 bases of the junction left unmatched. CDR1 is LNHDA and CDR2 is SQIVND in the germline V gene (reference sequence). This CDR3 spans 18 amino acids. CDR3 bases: TGTGCCAGTAGTGCAAGATCCGGGACAGGGATTTGGCCCTACGAGCAGTACTTC. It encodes CASSARSGTGIWPYEQYF.

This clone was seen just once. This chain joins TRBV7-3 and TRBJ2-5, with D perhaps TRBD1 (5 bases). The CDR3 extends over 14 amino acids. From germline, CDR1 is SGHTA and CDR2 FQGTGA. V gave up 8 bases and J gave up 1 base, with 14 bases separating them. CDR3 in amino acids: CASGLGVFQETQYF. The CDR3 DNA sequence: TGTGCCAGCGGGTTAGGGGTATTCCAAGAGACCCAGTACTTC.

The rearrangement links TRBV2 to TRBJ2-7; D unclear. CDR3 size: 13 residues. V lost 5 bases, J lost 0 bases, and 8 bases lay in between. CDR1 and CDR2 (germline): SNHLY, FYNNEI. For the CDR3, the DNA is TGTGCCAGCAGTCTGGGCCGCTCCTACGAGCAGTACTTC. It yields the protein CASSLGRSYEQYF.

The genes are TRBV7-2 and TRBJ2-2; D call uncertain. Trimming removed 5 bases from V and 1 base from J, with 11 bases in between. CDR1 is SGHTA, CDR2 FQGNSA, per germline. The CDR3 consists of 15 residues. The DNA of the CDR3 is TGTGCCAGCAGCCCGACGAGTGGGAACACCGGGGAGCTGTTTTTT. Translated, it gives CASSPTSGNTGELFF.

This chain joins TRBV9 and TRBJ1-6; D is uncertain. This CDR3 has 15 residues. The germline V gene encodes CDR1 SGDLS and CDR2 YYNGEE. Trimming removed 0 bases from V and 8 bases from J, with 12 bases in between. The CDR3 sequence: CASSVEASGYSPLHF. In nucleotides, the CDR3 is TGTGCCAGCAGCGTAGAAGCGTCAGGTTATTCACCCCTCCACTTT.

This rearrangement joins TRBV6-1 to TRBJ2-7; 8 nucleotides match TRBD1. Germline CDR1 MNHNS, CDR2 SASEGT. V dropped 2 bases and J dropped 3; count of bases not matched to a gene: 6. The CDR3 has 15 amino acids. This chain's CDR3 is CASSEPRGLGYEQYF. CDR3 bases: TGTGCCAGCAGTGAACCCAGGGGGCTAGGCTACGAGCAGTACTTC.

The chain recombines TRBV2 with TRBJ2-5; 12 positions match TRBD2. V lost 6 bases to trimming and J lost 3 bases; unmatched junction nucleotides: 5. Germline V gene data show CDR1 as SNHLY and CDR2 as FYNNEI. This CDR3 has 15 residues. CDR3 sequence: CASRTSGGIKETQYF. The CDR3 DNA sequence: TGTGCCAGCAGGACTAGCGGGGGAATAAAAGAGACCCAGTACTTC.

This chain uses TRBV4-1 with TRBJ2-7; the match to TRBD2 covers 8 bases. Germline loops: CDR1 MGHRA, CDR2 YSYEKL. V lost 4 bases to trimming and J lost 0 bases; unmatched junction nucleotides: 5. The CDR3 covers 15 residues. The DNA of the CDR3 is TGCGCCAGCAGCCTCGGGACTAGTATCTCCTACGAGCAGTACTTC. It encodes CASSLGTSISYEQYF.